One sample yielded the 18 T cell receptor beta chains listed below, sequenced in a study of beta chain features in type 1 diabetes. Of the isolated RNA, all was reverse transcribed, and so the sequenced material was expressed TCRB transcripts. Clones were sequenced by immunoSEQ multiplex PCR, and TCRdb holds only the in-frame ones, with some missing. Of about 710,000 clones listed, around 15% were seen once; the top ten hold 0.035% to 0.045%. No antigens are known for them. Findings and caveats of the study: In every one of the four CD4+ subsets, TCRB CDR3s were moderately but significantly shorter in Type 1 diabetes patients.

Material: naive CD4+ T cells from blood. The receptors were sampled from a man aged 18 to 35 with type 1 diabetes.

The chain recombines TRBV7-9 with TRBJ2-5; tentatively, D is TRBD1 (5 bases). The CDR3 has 14 amino acids. V shed 2 bases and J shed 3 bases, with 10 bases lying between them. Germline V gene sequence: CDR1 SEHNR, CDR2 FQNEAQ (reference sequence). The CDR3 loop reads CASSLRGLEETQYF. Here the CDR3 DNA reads TGTGCCAGCAGCTTAAGGGGATTGGAAGAGACCCAGTACTTC.

In its sample, this clone was seen a few times. The chain carries TRBV30 and TRBJ2-1, with 7 positions matching TRBD1. The CDR3 contains 14 residues. Germline CDR1 and CDR2: GTSNPN and SVGIG (reference sequence). The V gene end was trimmed by 0 bases and the J gene end by 9 bases; junction bases not matched to a gene: 8. The CDR3 spells CAWSVYEGAGEQFF. The CDR3 DNA follows: TGTGCCTGGAGTGTATATGAGGGGGCCGGTGAGCAGTTCTTC.

The chain links TRBV1 to TRBJ1-5. TRBV1 is a pseudogene locus. The CDR3 extends over 17 amino acids. CDR3 in amino acids: CTSSQAGQREHHQPQHF. CDR3 in DNA: TGCACCAGCAGCCAAGCGGGACAGCGGGAACACCATCAGCCCCAGCATTTT.

V and J are TRBV28 and TRBJ2-5; 7 nucleotides agree with TRBD2. The CDR3 is made up of 17 amino acids. Germline V gene lookup returns CDR1 MDHEN and CDR2 SYDVKM. V lost 5 bases and J lost 5; bases outside the gene matches: 17. The CDR3 is CASSKGSYGRPSETQYF. The CDR3 coding sequence is TGTGCCAGCAGTAAAGGGTCCTACGGGAGGCCCAGTGAGACCCAGTACTTC.

The gene calls are TRBV13 and TRBJ2-2, with D hard to call. The V end lost 3 bases, the J end lost 6 bases, and 5 bases lay between the germline ends. This CDR3 contains 12 residues. Germline V gives CDR1 PRHDT, CDR2 FYEKMQ (reference sequence). CDR3 nucleotides: TGTGCCAGCAGCTTCCTGCCCGGGGAGCTGTTTTTT. Protein: CASSFLPGELFF. The entire variable domain, with the rest obtained from reference TRBV13 and TRBJ2-2, is as follows: AAGVIQSPRHLIKEKRETATLKCYPIPRHDTVYWYQQGPGQDPQFLISFYEKMQSDKGSIPDRFSAQQFSDYHSELNMSSLELGDSALYFCASSFLPGELFFGEGSRLTVL.

This clone was seen a few times. The chain combines TRBV5-6 with TRBJ2-1; D may be TRBD1 or TRBD2 (5 bases each). Germline assignment: CDR1 SGHDT and CDR2 YYEEEE. The CDR3 extends over 11 amino acids. V shed 1 base and J shed 11 bases, with 7 bases lying between them. The CDR3 region is CASSLWDQQFF. The CDR3 DNA is TGTGCCAGCAGCTTGTGGGACCAGCAGTTCTTC.

This clone was seen at least ten times. The chain links TRBV10-3 to TRBJ2-1, with a tentative D call TRBD2 (5 bases). The V gene's germline CDR1 is ENHRY and CDR2 SYGVKD. This CDR3 region has 16 residues. The V end was cut by 2 bases, the J end by 4 bases, with 15 bases between. Here the CDR3 reads CAISELRAGVYNEQFF. The CDR3 DNA reads TGTGCCATCAGTGAGCTGCGGGCAGGCGTTTACAATGAGCAGTTCTTC.

This chain uses TRBV7-8 with TRBJ2-1, with no clear D. The germline V gene encodes CDR1 SGHVS and CDR2 FQNEAQ. Trimming stripped 1 base from V and 12 bases from J, with 10 bases between. This CDR3 contains 12 residues. The DNA of the CDR3 is TGTGCCAGCAGCTTAGACAGCCCGGGGCAGTTCTTC. Protein: CASSLDSPGQFF.

CDR3 nucleotides: TGCGCCAGCAGCGACAGCTTCGAAAAACTGTTTTTT. It codes for CASSDSFEKLFF. V usage is TRBV5-1 and J usage is TRBJ1-4; D perhaps matches TRBD1 (5 bases). The CDR3 is 12 residues long. V was trimmed by 4 bases and J by 8 bases, leaving 9 bases between them. Germline assignment: CDR1 SGHRS and CDR2 YFSETQ.

This clone was found a few times. The chain employs TRBV29-1 and TRBJ1-1; D remains unclear. Germline assignment: CDR1 SQVTM and CDR2 ANQGSEA. The CDR3 covers 14 residues. Trimming pared 7 bases from V and 5 bases from J, leaving 20 bases between. The CDR3 sequence: CSASPPPLSTEAFF. The CDR3 DNA reads as TGCAGCGCCTCCCCCCCGCCTCTTAGTACTGAAGCTTTCTTT. The whole variable domain, filled in from reference TRBV29-1 and TRBJ1-1, reads SAVISQKPSRDICQRGTSLTIQCQVDSQVTMMFWYRQQPGQSLTLIATANQGSEATYESGFVIDKFPISRPNLTFSTLTVSNMSPEDSSIYLCSASPPPLSTEAFFGQGTRLTVV.

This clone came up a few times. This chain uses TRBV7-3 with TRBJ1-6; D may be TRBD1 (5 bases). CDR1 and CDR2 (germline): SGHTA, FQGTGA. There are 18 residues in the CDR3. V was pared by 0 bases and J by 6 bases, with 18 bases between. DNA for the CDR3: TGTGCCAGCAGCTTAACGGGCCACCGGGACGCCTTTAATTCACCCCTCCACTTT. It translates to CASSLTGHRDAFNSPLHF.

This clone has just a few counts. The chain joins TRBV4-2 to TRBJ2-1; either TRBD1 or TRBD2 may fit D (7 bases each). The CDR3 is made up of 16 amino acids. From germline, CDR1 is LGHNA and CDR2 YNFKEQ. Trimming took off 1 base at V and 3 bases at J, with 13 bases between the two ends. As DNA, the CDR3 is TGTGCCAGCAGCCAAGGACAGGGAGGGAACTACAATGAGCAGTTCTTC. Its translation is CASSQGQGGNYNEQFF.

As for this clone: One end of the junction is discordant with germline, which a read error may explain. This chain uses TRBV7-2 with TRBJ1-5, with 8 bases that match TRBD1. CDR1 SGHTA and CDR2 FQGNSA come from the germline V gene. The CDR3 is made up of 15 amino acids. The CDR3 spells CASTIGQGSSQPQHF. DNA of the CDR3: TGTGCCAGCACCATTGGACAGGGTAGCAGTCAGCCCCAGCATTTT.

V is TRBV6-5 and J is TRBJ1-1, with D hard to call. This CDR3 has 14 amino acids. From germline, CDR1 is MNHEY and CDR2 SVGAGI. The V gene lost 7 bases and the J gene lost 6 bases, with 18 bases spanning the gap. The CDR3 reads CASKLGRTIAEAFF. Written as DNA, the CDR3 is TGTGCCAGCAAACTGGGCAGGACGATCGCTGAAGCTTTCTTT.

The V gene is TRBV7-6, the J gene TRBJ1-4; D might be TRBD1 (5 bases). The germline CDR1 and CDR2 sequences are SGHVS and FNYEAQ. The CDR3 consists of 14 residues. The V end was cut by 2 bases, the J end by 5 bases, with 9 bases between. CDR3 in amino acids: CASSLSRVNEKLFF. The CDR3 nucleotides are TGTGCCAGCAGCTTAAGCAGGGTAAATGAAAAACTGTTTTTT.

This clone was observed a handful of times. This chain uses TRBV2 with TRBJ2-1; TRBD2 matches at 12 bases. The CDR3 is made up of 15 amino acids. The ends lost 5 bases at V and 4 bases at J; junction bases unmatched: 3. Germline CDR1 SNHLY, CDR2 FYNNEI. This CDR3 reads CASSRTSGDYNEQFF. The DNA for the CDR3 is TGTGCCAGCAGTAGGACTAGCGGGGATTACAATGAGCAGTTCTTC.

This clone was counted a few times. The rearrangement links TRBV15 to TRBJ2-1, with D perhaps matching TRBD2 (5 bases). V was clipped by 0 bases and J by 14 bases, with 23 bases between them. Germline CDR1 and CDR2: LNHNV and YYDKDF (reference sequence). This CDR3 contains 16 residues. The chain's CDR3 is CATSRDLGRGSWVEFF. The DNA of the CDR3 is TGTGCCACCAGCAGAGATTTAGGCCGAGGGTCCTGGGTGGAGTTCTTC.

The chain has TRBV30 and TRBJ2-1; D is possibly TRBD2 (6 bases). This CDR3 has 14 amino acids. Germline-derived CDR1 and CDR2 are GTSNPN and SVGIG (reference sequence). V shed 8 bases and J shed 6 bases, with 20 bases lying between them. CDR3 region: CAATQGLPPNEQFF. The CDR3 coding sequence is TGTGCCGCTACTCAGGGACTGCCTCCCAATGAGCAGTTCTTC. Full variable domain (missing parts from reference TRBV30 and TRBJ2-1): SQTIHQWPATLVQPVGSPLSLECTVEGTSNPNLYWYRQAAGRGLQLLFYSVGIGQISSEVPQNLSASRPQDRQFILSSKKLLLSDSGFYLCAATQGLPPNEQFFGPGTRLTVL.